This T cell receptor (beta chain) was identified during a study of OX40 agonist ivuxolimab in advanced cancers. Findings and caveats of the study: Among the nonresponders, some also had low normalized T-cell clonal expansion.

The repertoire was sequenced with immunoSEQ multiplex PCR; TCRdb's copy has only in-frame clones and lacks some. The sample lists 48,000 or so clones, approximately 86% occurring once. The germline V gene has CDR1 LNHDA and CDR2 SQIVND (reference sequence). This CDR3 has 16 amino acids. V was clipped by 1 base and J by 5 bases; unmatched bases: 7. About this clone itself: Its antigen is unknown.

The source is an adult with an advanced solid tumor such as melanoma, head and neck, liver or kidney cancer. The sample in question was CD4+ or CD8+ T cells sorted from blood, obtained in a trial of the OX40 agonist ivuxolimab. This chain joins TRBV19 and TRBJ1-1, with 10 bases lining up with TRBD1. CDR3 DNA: TGTGCCAGTAGTATAGGCGCCAGGGACAGGGGAACTGAAGCTTTCTTT. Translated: CASSIGARDRGTEAFF.